Listed here are 28 T cell receptor beta chains from one sample, sequenced in a study of Graves' ophthalmopathy and Graves' hyperthyroidism. The sequenced template was RNA, covering the TCR beta CDR3 region. HTBI-primed first-round RT-PCR preceded second-round multiplex PCR. TCRdb reprocessed the multiplex PCR reads via MiXCR and lists one record per CDR3 protein. The repertoire holds roughly 1.1 million distinct CDR3 sequences, with roughly two fifths as singletons. The material sequenced was peripheral blood or thyroid tissue (not recorded which). These receptor sequences come from an adult man with Graves' hyperthyroidism.

As for this clonotype: At one of its ends the junction is not consistent with the germline gene, which may arise from a read error. The chain uses TRBV10-3 and TRBJ1-4; possible D gene TRBD1, 5 bases. The length of the CDR3 is 14 residues. Germline CDR1 ENHRY, CDR2 SYGVKD. This CDR3 reads CASSGALGREKLFF. The CDR3 coding sequence is TGTGCCAGCAGCGGGGCTCTGGGGCGAGAAAAGCTGTTTTTT.

The chain is built from TRBV2 and TRBJ1-2; D not resolved. The CDR3 covers 15 residues. Germline CDR1 SNHLY, CDR2 FYNNEI. V dropped 0 bases and J dropped 2 bases, with 10 bases sitting between them. The CDR3 nucleotides are TGTGCCAGCAGTGAAGCCGCGGATATGAACTATGGCTACACCTTC. Amino acids: CASSEAADMNYGYTF.

In this sample, this clonotype turned up once. One end of the junction is discordant with germline, which a read error may explain. This rearrangement joins TRBV13 to TRBJ1-5; no clear D gene. The CDR3 is 14 residues long. Germline V gene sequence: CDR1 PRHDT, CDR2 FYEKMQ (reference sequence). CDR3 in DNA: TGTGCCAACAGCTTAGGTCTAGAGGACGGGCCCCAGCATTTT. As protein: CANSLGLEDGPQHF.

The genes are TRBV10-3 and TRBJ1-5, with TRBD1 as a possible D gene (5 bases). The V gene lost 9 bases and the J gene lost 14 bases, with 26 bases spanning the gap. The germline CDR1 and CDR2 sequences are ENHRY and SYGVKD. This CDR3 is built from 14 residues. CDR3 amino acids: CAIWDDAGKSYEHF. The CDR3 nucleotides are TGTGCCATATGGGACGATGCGGGAAAAAGCTACGAGCATTTT.

In its sample, this clonotype was seen many times. V is TRBV12-3 or TRBV12-4 and J is TRBJ1-3; D is undetermined. This CDR3 has 12 amino acids. V was cut by 3 bases and J by 3 bases, with 3 bases left in between. CDR3 coding DNA: TGTGCCAGCAGTTTGTTTGGAAACACCATATATTTT. Translation gives CASSLFGNTIYF.

This clonotype was observed at least ten times. The rearrangement uses TRBV2 and TRBJ2-7; 7 nucleotides match TRBD1. Germline lookup yields CDR1 SNHLY and CDR2 FYNNEI. CDR3 length: 14 residues. After removal of 6 bases from V and 0 bases from J, the junction contained 5 bases not matched to a gene. The CDR3 sequence is CASRRQGISYEQYF. DNA for the CDR3: TGTGCCAGCAGGCGACAGGGAATCTCCTACGAGCAGTACTTC.

Remarks on this clonotype: This clone may be a read error of a much larger clone one base away. V gene TRBV20-1 combines with J gene TRBJ2-7; D might be TRBD2 (5 bases). V was shortened by 1 base and J by 3 bases, with 10 bases between the two germline ends. CDR3 size: 13 residues. Germline lookup yields CDR1 DFQATT and CDR2 SNEGSKA (reference sequence). The CDR3 DNA follows: TGCAGTGCTAGAGCAGCGGAGTGCTACGAGCAGTACTTC. Translation gives CSARAAECYEQYF.

This clonotype appeared many times. The chain carries TRBV4-2 and TRBJ1-4, with unresolved D. The CDR3 contains 13 residues. V was shortened by 4 bases and J by 8 bases, with 11 bases between the two germline ends. Germline lookup yields CDR1 LGHNA and CDR2 YNFKEQ. The CDR3 loop is CASSPSMEEKLFF. DNA of the CDR3: TGTGCCAGCAGCCCCTCAATGGAGGAAAAACTGTTTTTT.

Notes on this clonotype: A much larger clone differs from this one at a single base, so this may be a read error. The DNA for the CDR3 is TGTGCCACCAGTGATTTAAGGGAAAGGGGGGGACACGGGGAGCTGTTTTTT. Translated, it gives CATSDLRERGGHGELFF. The J gene is TRBJ2-2, the V gene TRBV24-1, with a tentative D call TRBD2 (7 bases). V lost 1 base to trimming and J lost 7 bases, with 18 bases between them. Germline CDR1 KGHDR, CDR2 SFDVKD. This CDR3 comprises 17 residues.

CDR3 nucleotides: TGTGCCACCAACTCGCGGAACACCGGGGAGCTGTTTTTT. This translates into CATNSRNTGELFF. The V call is TRBV5-2, the J call TRBJ2-2. TRBV5-2 is deemed a pseudogene. CDR3 length: 13 amino acids.

This clonotype was seen many times. The genes are TRBV24-1 and TRBJ1-2; 10 nucleotides align to TRBD1. Germline V gene sequence: CDR1 KGHDR, CDR2 SFDVKD. This CDR3 has 12 residues. Trimming at V came to 9 bases and at J to 4 bases, leaving 1 base not matched to a gene. CDR3 in amino acids: CATGDRGYGYTF. Written as DNA, the CDR3 is TGTGCCACCGGGGACAGGGGCTATGGCTACACCTTC.

This clonotype was picked up one time. The chain uses TRBV7-8 and TRBJ1-1, with TRBD1 identical over 11 bases. With V trimmed by 5 bases and J by 5 bases, 10 bases remained unmatched. CDR3 length: 16 residues. CDR1 and CDR2 from the germline V gene are SGHVS and FQNEAQ. The CDR3 nucleotides are TGTGCCAGCAGCACCGGACAGGGGGCAAGTAAAACTGAAGCTTTCTTT. This translates into CASSTGQGASKTEAFF.

This clonotype was observed many times. The chain uses TRBV28 and TRBJ1-5; maybe TRBD1 (5 bases). Germline V gene sequence: CDR1 MDHEN, CDR2 SYDVKM. The CDR3 has 14 residues. The ends were cut back, 6 bases at V and 3 bases at J, with 12 bases in the middle. CDR3 nucleotide sequence: TGTGCCAGCAGCCTCAACAGGTACAATCAGCCCCAGCATTTT. Its translation is CASSLNRYNQPQHF.

V is TRBV12-3 or TRBV12-4 and J is TRBJ1-6; 7 bases map to TRBD1. The CDR3 has 16 residues. J gave up 7 bases and V 3 bases, and 9 bases lay outside the gene matches. CDR3 sequence reads: CASSFKTGQLNSPLHF. In DNA, the CDR3 is TGTGCCAGCAGTTTTAAAACGGGACAGCTAAATTCACCCCTCCACTTT.

This chain joins TRBV13 and TRBJ1-2, with TRBD1 matching over 9 bases. From germline, CDR1 is PRHDT and CDR2 FYEKMQ (reference sequence). The CDR3 sequence is 15 residues long. V lost 10 bases to trimming and J lost 3 bases; unmatched junction nucleotides: 12. CDR3 bases: TGTGCCATCATGACAGGGGGAGGGCGGGACTATGGCTACACCTTC. Translation gives CAIMTGGGRDYGYTF. Drawing the rest from reference TRBV13 and TRBJ1-2, the complete variable domain is AAGVIQSPRHLIKEKRETATLKCYPIPRHDTVYWYQQGPGQDPQFLISFYEKMQSDKGSIPDRFSAQQFSDYHSELNMSSLELGDSALYFCAIMTGGGRDYGYTFGSGTRLTVV.

Only one count was recorded for this clonotype. The V gene is TRBV5-1, the J gene TRBJ2-7; possibly TRBD2 for D (6 bases). Germline V gives CDR1 SGHRS, CDR2 YFSETQ. The CDR3 loop spans 16 amino acids. The V end was cut by 0 bases, the J end by 4 bases, with 17 bases between. Written as DNA, the CDR3 is TGCGCCAGCAGCTTGGTTAGCGGACATGGGACGTACGAGCAGTACTTC. It is translated as CASSLVSGHGTYEQYF.

This chain uses TRBV12-3 or TRBV12-4 with TRBJ2-5, with 8 nucleotides matching TRBD1. The J segment lost 9 bases and the V segment lost 5 bases, leaving 14 bases of the junction unmatched. The CDR3 length is 15 residues. CDR3 bases: TGTGCCAGCAGTCCAAGGGGACAGGTAGATCAGCCCCAGTACTTC. It translates to CASSPRGQVDQPQYF.

V and J are TRBV2 and TRBJ1-4; D is uncertain. Trimming left V 4 bases short and J 2 bases short, with 14 bases between. The germline V gene encodes CDR1 SNHLY and CDR2 FYNNEI. This CDR3 is built from 16 residues. The CDR3 is CASSVVGPSTNEKLFF. CDR3 sequence (DNA): TGTGCCAGCAGTGTTGTGGGTCCCTCGACTAATGAAAAACTGTTTTTT. Variable domain in full (rest from reference TRBV2 and TRBJ1-4): EPEVTQTPSHQVTQMGQEVILRCVPISNHLYFYWYRQILGQKVEFLVSFYNNEISEKSEIFDDQFSVERPDGSNFTLKIRSTKLEDSAMYFCASSVVGPSTNEKLFFGSGTQLSVL.

This clonotype showed up many times. The chain recombines TRBV7-9 with TRBJ2-7; a possible D gene is TRBD1 (6 bases). Per germline, CDR1 SEHNR and CDR2 FQNEAQ (reference sequence). The CDR3 spans 15 residues. V dropped 8 bases and J dropped 0 bases, with 17 bases sitting between them. The CDR3 nucleotides read TGTGCCAGCGAAGTACAGGGCGGTAGCTCCTACGAGCAGTACTTC. This sequence encodes CASEVQGGSSYEQYF.

The rearrangement links TRBV2 to TRBJ2-2; possible D gene TRBD1, 6 bases. The length of the CDR3 is 14 residues. V was shortened by 7 bases and J by 2 bases, with 11 bases between the two germline ends. CDR1 and CDR2 (germline): SNHLY, FYNNEI. Here the CDR3 reads CASNRALNTGELFF. The DNA for the CDR3 is TGTGCCAGCAACAGGGCATTAAACACCGGGGAGCTGTTTTTT.

The chain employs TRBV12-3 or TRBV12-4 and TRBJ1-4; a weak D match, TRBD1 (6 bases). This CDR3 comprises 16 residues. V shed 6 bases and J shed 7 bases, with 21 bases lying between them. The CDR3 DNA is TGTGCCAGCAGGGACAGTAGAGAGCCGGAGGGTGAAAAACTGTTTTTT. Its translation: CASRDSREPEGEKLFF.

This clonotype was counted only a few times. The chain is built from TRBV20-1 and TRBJ1-5; 12 bases are shared with TRBD1. CDR3 length: 17 amino acids. The germline V gene has CDR1 DFQATT and CDR2 SNEGSKA (reference sequence). Trimming cost V 5 bases and J 1 base; bases outside gene matches: 9. CDR3 protein: CSAWTGQGAISNQPQHF. CDR3 DNA: TGCAGTGCTTGGACGGGACAGGGGGCCATAAGCAATCAGCCCCAGCATTTT.

This clonotype was seen a handful of times. The V call is TRBV5-1, the J call TRBJ1-2, with 7 bases lining up with TRBD1. CDR1 SGHRS and CDR2 YFSETQ come from the germline V gene. Trimming cost V 0 bases and J 8 bases; bases outside gene matches: 7. The CDR3 spans 14 residues. The CDR3 coding sequence is TGCGCCAGCAGCTTGGCTCCTCAGGGGGACGGCTACACCTTC. Encoded protein: CASSLAPQGDGYTF.

This clonotype was picked up many times. J is TRBJ1-2 and V is TRBV4-1; TRBD1 is a possible D gene (5 bases). Trimming left V 0 bases short and J 6 bases short, with 17 bases between. The germline V gene encodes CDR1 MGHRA and CDR2 YSYEKL. The CDR3 runs to 16 residues. CDR3 residues: CASSQDRAGRVDGYTF. Written as DNA, the CDR3 is TGCGCCAGCAGCCAAGATAGGGCGGGCAGGGTGGATGGCTACACCTTC.

The genes are TRBV6-6 and TRBJ1-4; D might be TRBD1 (6 bases). Germline V CDR1 and CDR2: MNHNY, SVGAGI (reference sequence). The CDR3 length is 15 residues. Deletions cut 4 bases from V and 5 bases from J, with 14 bases between. The CDR3 loop is CASSFRGDINEKLFF. The CDR3 DNA reads as TGTGCCAGCAGTTTCCGAGGGGACATAAATGAAAAACTGTTTTTT.

The sample holds many counts of this clonotype. The rearrangement uses TRBV9 and TRBJ1-2; TRBD1 agrees at 7 bases. The CDR3 spans 14 residues. V trimming: 4 bases; J trimming: 5 bases; junction bases outside the gene matches: 8. CDR1 and CDR2 (germline): SGDLS, YYNGEE. The CDR3 loop is CASSTWDSRYGYTF. Written as DNA, the CDR3 is TGTGCCAGCAGCACCTGGGACAGTCGATATGGCTACACCTTC.

This clonotype was counted many times. The V call is TRBV15, the J call TRBJ1-1, with 10 positions matching TRBD1. This CDR3 has 18 amino acids. Germline CDR1 and CDR2: LNHNV and YYDKDF (reference sequence). Trimming removed 4 bases from V and 3 bases from J; junction bases left unmatched: 14. The CDR3 sequence is CATSTPGQGRGRDTEAFF. CDR3 sequence (DNA): TGTGCCACCAGCACACCGGGACAGGGGAGAGGTCGTGACACTGAAGCTTTCTTT.

This clonotype was recorded a few times. The chain couples TRBV12-3 or TRBV12-4 to TRBJ1-5; D is uncertain. Trimming shortened V by 2 bases and J by 2 bases, and 4 bases separated the two germline ends. The CDR3 contains 13 residues. The DNA for the CDR3 is TGTGCCAGCAGTTTAATGCGCAATCAGCCCCAGCATTTT. Translating gives CASSLMRNQPQHF.